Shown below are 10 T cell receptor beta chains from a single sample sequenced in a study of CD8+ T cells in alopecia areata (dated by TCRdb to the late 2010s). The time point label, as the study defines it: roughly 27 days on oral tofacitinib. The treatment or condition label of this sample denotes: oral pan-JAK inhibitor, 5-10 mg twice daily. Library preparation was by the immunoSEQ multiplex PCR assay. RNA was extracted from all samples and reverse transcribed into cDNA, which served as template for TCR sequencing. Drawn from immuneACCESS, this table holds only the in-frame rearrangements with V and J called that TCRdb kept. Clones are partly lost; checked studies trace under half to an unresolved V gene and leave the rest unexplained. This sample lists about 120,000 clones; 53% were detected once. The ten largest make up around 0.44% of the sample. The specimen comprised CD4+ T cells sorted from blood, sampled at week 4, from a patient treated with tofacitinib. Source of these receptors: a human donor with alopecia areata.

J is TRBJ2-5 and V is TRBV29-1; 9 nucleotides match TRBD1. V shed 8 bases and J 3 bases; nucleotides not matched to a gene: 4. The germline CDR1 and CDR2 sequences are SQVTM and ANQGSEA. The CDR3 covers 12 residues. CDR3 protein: CSSRQGEETQYF. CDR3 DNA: TGCAGCTCTAGACAGGGGGAAGAGACCCAGTACTTC. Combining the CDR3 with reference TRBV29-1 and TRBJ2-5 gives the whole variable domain SAVISQKPSRDICQRGTSLTIQCQVDSQVTMMFWYRQQPGQSLTLIATANQGSEATYESGFVIDKFPISRPNLTFSTLTVSNMSPEDSSIYLCSSRQGEETQYFGPGTRLLVL.

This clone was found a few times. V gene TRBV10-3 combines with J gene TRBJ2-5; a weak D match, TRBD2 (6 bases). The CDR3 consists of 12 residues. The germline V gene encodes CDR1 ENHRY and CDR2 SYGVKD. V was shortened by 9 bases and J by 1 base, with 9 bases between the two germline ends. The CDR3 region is CAIGRPQETQYF. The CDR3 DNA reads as TGTGCCATAGGGAGGCCCCAAGAGACCCAGTACTTC.

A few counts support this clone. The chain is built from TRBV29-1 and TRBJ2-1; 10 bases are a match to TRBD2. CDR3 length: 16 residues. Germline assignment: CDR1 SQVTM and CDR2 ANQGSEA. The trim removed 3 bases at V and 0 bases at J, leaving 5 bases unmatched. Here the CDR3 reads CSVETSGQSSYNEQFF. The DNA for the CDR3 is TGCAGCGTTGAGACTAGCGGGCAAAGCTCCTACAATGAGCAGTTCTTC.

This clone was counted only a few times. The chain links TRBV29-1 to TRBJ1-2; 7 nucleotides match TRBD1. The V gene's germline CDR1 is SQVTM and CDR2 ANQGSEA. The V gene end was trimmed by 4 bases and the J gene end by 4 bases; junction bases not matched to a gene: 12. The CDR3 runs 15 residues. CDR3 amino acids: CSVVDRAVRGYGYTF. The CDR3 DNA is TGCAGCGTTGTTGACAGGGCCGTTAGAGGCTATGGCTACACCTTC.

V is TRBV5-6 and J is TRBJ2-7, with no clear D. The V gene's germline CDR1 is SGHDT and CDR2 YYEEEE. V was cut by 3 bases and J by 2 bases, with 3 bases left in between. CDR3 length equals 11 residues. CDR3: CASSSAYEQYF. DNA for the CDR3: TGTGCCAGCAGCTCCGCCTACGAGCAGTACTTC. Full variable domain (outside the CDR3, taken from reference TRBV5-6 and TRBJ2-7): DAGVTQSPTHLIKTRGQQVTLRCSPKSGHDTVSWYQQALGQGPQFIFQYYEEEERQRGNFPDRFSGHQFPNYSSELNVNALLLGDSALYLCASSSAYEQYFGPGTRLTVT.

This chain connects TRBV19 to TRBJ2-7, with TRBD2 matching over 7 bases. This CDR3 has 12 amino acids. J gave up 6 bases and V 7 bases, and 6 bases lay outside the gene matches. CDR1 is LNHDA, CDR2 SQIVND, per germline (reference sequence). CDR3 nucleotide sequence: TGTGCCAGTACGGACGGGAGGTTCGAGCAGTACTTC. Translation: CASTDGRFEQYF.

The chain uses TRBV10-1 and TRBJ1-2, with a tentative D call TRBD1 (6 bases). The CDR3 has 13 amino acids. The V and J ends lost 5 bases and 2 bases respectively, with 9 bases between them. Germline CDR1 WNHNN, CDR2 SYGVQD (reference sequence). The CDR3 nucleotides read TGCGCCAGCAGTCGGACAGCGAACTATGGCTACACCTTC. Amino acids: CASSRTANYGYTF.

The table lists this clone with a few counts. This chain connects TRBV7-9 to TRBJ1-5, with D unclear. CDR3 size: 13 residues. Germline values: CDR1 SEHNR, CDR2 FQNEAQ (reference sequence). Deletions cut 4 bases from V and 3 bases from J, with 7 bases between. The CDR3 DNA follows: TGTGCCAGCAGCTCCAACGCCAATCAGCCCCAGCATTTT. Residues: CASSSNANQPQHF.

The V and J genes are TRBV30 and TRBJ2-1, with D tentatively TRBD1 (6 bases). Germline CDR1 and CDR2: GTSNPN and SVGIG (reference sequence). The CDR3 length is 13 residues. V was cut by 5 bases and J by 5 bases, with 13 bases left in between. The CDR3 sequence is CAWARGGNNEQFF. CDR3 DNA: TGTGCCTGGGCGAGAGGGGGAAACAATGAGCAGTTCTTC.

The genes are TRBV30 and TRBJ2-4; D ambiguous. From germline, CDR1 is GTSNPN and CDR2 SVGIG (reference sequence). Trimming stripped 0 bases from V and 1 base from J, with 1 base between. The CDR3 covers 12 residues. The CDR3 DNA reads TGTGCCTGGAGTGTCGCCAAAAACATTCAGTACTTC. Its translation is CAWSVAKNIQYF.